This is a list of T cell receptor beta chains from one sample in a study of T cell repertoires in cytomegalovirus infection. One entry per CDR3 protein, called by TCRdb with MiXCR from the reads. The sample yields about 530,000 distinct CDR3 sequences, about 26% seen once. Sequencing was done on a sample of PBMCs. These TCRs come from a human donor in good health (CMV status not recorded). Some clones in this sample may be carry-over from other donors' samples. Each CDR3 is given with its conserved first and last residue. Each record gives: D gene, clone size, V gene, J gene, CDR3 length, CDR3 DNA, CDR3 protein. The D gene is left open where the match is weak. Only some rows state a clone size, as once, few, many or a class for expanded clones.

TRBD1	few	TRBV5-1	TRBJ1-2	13	TGCGCCAGCAGTCAGGGGGCGGACTATGGCTACACCTTC	CASSQGADYGYTF
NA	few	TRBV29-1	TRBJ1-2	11	TGCAGCGTTGATCCCGGCTATGGCTACACCTTC	CSVDPGYGYTF
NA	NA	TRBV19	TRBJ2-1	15	TGTGCCAGTAGTATTGGGCAGGCCGCCGCGGGTGAGCAGTTCTTC	CASSIGQAAAGEQFF
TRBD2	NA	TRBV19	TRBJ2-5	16	TGTGCCAGTAGCCCGACTAGCGGGGCCTTTTGGGAGACCCAGTACTTC	CASSPTSGAFWETQYF
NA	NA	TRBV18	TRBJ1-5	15	TGTGCCAGCTCAAAAGAGGCGTATAGCAATCAGCCCCAGCATTTT	CASSKEAYSNQPQHF
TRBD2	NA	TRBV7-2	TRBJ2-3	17	TGTGCCAGCAGCTTGACTAGCGGGCGCTCCGGGGGGTATACGCAGTATTTT	CASSLTSGRSGGYTQYF
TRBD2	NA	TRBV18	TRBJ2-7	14	TGTGCCAGCTCGGACGGGACTAGATCCTACGAGCAGTACTTC	CASSDGTRSYEQYF
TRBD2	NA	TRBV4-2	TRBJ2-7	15	TGTGCCAGCAGCCAAGTGGGACTAGCGGTCTACGAGCAGTACTTC	CASSQVGLAVYEQYF
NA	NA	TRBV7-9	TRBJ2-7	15	TGTGCCAGCAGCTTAGCGGCGGCGGCTGACTACGAGCAGTACTTC	CASSLAAAADYEQYF
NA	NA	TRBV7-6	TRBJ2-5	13	TGTGCCAGCAACAACAGAGCAGGGGAGACCCAGTACTTC	CASNNRAGETQYF
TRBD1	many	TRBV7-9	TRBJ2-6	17	TGTGCCAGCAGCTTAGGGACAGGAAGCTCTGGGGCCAACGTCCTGACTTTC	CASSLGTGSSGANVLTF
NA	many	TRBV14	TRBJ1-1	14	TGTGCCAGCAGCCCTTTGCTGTATAACACTGAAGCTTTCTTT	CASSPLLYNTEAFF
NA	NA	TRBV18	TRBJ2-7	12	TGTGCCAGCTCACCAGAGGCCCGGGAGCAGTACTTC	CASSPEAREQYF
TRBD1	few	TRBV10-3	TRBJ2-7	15	TGTGCCATCAGTGAGGGGGGACAGGGTGTCTACGAGCAGTACTTC	CAISEGGQGVYEQYF
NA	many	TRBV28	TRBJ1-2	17	TGTGCCAGCAGCCCTGGGGGATGGGGGGCGACGGGCTTTGGCTACACCTTC	CASSPGGWGATGFGYTF
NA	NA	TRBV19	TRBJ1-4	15	TGTGCCAGTACCCCGGCGCAGGGAGGAAATGAAAAACTGTTTTTT	CASTPAQGGNEKLFF
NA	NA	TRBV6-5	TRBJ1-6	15	TGTGCCAGCAGTTACTCTACGACCCGGCATTCACCCCTCCACTTT	CASSYSTTRHSPLHF
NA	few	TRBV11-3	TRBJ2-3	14	TGTGCCAGCAGCTTAGCTAGTCGCACAGATACGCAGTATTTT	CASSLASRTDTQYF
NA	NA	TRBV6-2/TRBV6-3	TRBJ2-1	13	TGTGCCAGCAGTTACCAGCGGATCAATGAGCAGTTCTTC	CASSYQRINEQFF
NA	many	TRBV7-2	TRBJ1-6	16	TGTGCCAGCAGCTTAGCGATTGCGGGGGGCGCCGCACCCCTCCACTTT	CASSLAIAGGAAPLHF
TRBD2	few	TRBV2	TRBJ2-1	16	TGTGCCAGCAGTGGAAGACTAGCGGGAGGAGGAGGTGAGCAGTTCTTC	CASSGRLAGGGGEQFF
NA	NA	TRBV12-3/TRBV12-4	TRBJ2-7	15	TGTGCCAGCAGTTTTCCGGGTGGGGGTCGGGCCGAGCAGTACTTC	CASSFPGGGRAEQYF
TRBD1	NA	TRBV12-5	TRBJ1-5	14	TGTGCTAGTGGTGGTGGACAGGGCAATCAGCCCCAGCATTTT	CASGGGQGNQPQHF
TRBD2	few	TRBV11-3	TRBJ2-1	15	TGTGCCAGCAGCGGGGGACTAGCGGGGTTAGATGAGCAGTTCTTC	CASSGGLAGLDEQFF
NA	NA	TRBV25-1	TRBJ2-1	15	TGTGCCAGCAGTGAAACGGGAGACCCCTACAATGAGCAGTTCTTC	CASSETGDPYNEQFF
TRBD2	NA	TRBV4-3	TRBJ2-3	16	TGCGCCAGCAGCCAAGAACTAGCGGGAGGGGCAGATACGCAGTATTTT	CASSQELAGGADTQYF
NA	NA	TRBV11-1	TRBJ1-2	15	TGTGCCAGCAGCTCTCTGCGGGGAGCTAACTATGGCTACACCTTC	CASSSLRGANYGYTF
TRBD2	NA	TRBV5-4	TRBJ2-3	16	TGTGCCAGCAGCTTGGTAGCTAGCGGGAGTATTGATACGCAGTATTTT	CASSLVASGSIDTQYF
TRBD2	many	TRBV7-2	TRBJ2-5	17	TGTGCCAGCAGCTTAATCCCACCCGGGCGGGGGCAAGAGACCCAGTACTTC	CASSLIPPGRGQETQYF
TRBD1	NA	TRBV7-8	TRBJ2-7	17	TGTGCCAGCAGCTTAGACCCTACGGGACAGGCGACCTACGAGCAGTACTTC	CASSLDPTGQATYEQYF
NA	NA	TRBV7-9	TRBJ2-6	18	TGTGCCAGCAGCTTATTTAAGATTTTCGGCTCTGGGGCCAACGTCCTGACTTTC	CASSLFKIFGSGANVLTF
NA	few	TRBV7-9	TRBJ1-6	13	TGTGCCAGCAGCTTATTAAATAATTCACCCCTCCACTTT	CASSLLNNSPLHF
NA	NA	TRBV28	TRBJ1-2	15	TGTGCCAGCAGTTACCCCCCAGGGGCCCTGGGTGGCTACACCTTC	CASSYPPGALGGYTF
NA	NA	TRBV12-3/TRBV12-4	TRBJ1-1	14	TGTGCCAGCAGCTCAGGGTTCTGGAACACTGAAGCTTTCTTT	CASSSGFWNTEAFF
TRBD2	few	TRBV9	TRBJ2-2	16	TGTGCCAGCCGTAGCGCCCCGGGAGGGTGGCCCGGGGAGCTGTTTTTT	CASRSAPGGWPGELFF
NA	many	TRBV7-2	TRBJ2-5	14	TGTGCCAGCAGCTTAGTAAAGGGCGGGGAGACCCAGTACTTC	CASSLVKGGETQYF
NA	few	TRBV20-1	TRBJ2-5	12	TGCAGTGCTAGTTTGGTGCCAGAGACCCAGTACTTC	CSASLVPETQYF
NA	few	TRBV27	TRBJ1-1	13	TGTGCCAGCAGTTCTCTTGGGAGCACTGAAGCTTTCTTT	CASSSLGSTEAFF
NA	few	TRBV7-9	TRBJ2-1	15	TGTGCCAGCAGCTTTGACGGGGGCGGCTACAATGAGCAGTTCTTC	CASSFDGGGYNEQFF
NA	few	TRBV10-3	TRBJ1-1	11	TGTGCCATCCAGACGAACACTGAAGCTTTCTTT	CAIQTNTEAFF
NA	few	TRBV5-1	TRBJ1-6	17	TGCGCCAGCAGCATGTCTCCGGACCTTATAGATAATTCACCCCTCCACTTT	CASSMSPDLIDNSPLHF
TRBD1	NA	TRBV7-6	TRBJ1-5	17	TGTGCCAGCAGCTTAGGAGATGGGACAGCTCGGAATCAGCCCCAGCATTTT	CASSLGDGTARNQPQHF
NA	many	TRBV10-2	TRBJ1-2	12	TGCGCCAGCAGTGGGACGGCCTATGGCTACACCTTC	CASSGTAYGYTF
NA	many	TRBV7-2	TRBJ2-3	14	TGTGCCAGCAGCTTAGGGGGTAGCGCAGATACGCAGTATTTT	CASSLGGSADTQYF
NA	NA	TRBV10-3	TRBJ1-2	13	TGTGCCATCAGGATGGACGCGAACTATGGCTACACCTTC	CAIRMDANYGYTF
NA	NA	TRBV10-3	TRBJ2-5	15	TGTGCCATCAGTAACTCTCTCGGCGAGCAAGAGACCCAGTACTTC	CAISNSLGEQETQYF